This T cell receptor (beta chain) came from a study of type 1 regulatory T cells. Trimming pared 5 bases from V and 0 bases from J, leaving 20 bases between. The length of the CDR3 is 18 residues. TCRdb itself ran the reads through MiXCR, one entry per CDR3 protein. This table has roughly 60,000 distinct CDR3 sequences, 55% to 65% appearing once. Regarding this clonotype: Antigen unknown.

Sequencing was done on a sample of cultured non-Tr1 T cells, either the whole culture or a sorted T cell fraction (not recorded which). The chain carries TRBV12-3 or TRBV12-4 and TRBJ2-1; D gene unclear. The TCR sequence derives from a human donor in good health. In DNA form, the CDR3 reads TGTGCCAGCAGTCCCGGGTGGGCCCCCGTAAGCTCCTACAATGAGCAGTTCTTC. Its translation: CASSPGWAPVSSYNEQFF.